The subject of this entry is one TCR beta chain. The target of this receptor is not known. No base quality information exists; no much larger clone differs at one position. The data belong to a study of blood T cell repertoires in COVID-19 (dated by TCRdb to about 2020). About the investigation overall: The collaborator samples originated in the United States, Italy and Spain and spanned the acute and convalescent phases of COVID-19. The material from the prospective study consisted of cDNA or gDNA derived from T cells, B-cell-depleted T cells, or PBMCs. The dataset comprised deeply sampled blood TCRbeta repertoires from subjects exposed to, actively infected with, or recovered from COVID-19. The repertoires were released in a freely available public database meant as a resource for research on the immune response to SARS-CoV-2. Samples came from the ongoing ImmuneRACE study (first 160 participants) plus 1,254 subjects from 6 global collaborators. Nearly every sample came with metadata listing a de-identified subject ID, COVID-19 status, age in years and sex. Where available, HLA class I and class II types were obtained from metadata supplied by the sample provider rather than from assay-based typing. What the authors observed across the whole study: The amount of clinical and demographic metadata varied by source and participant and was provided uncurated.

TCRbeta CDR3 regions were amplified from genomic DNA by means of the immunoSEQ Assay, a bias-controlled multiplex PCR. In the paper's pipeline: The number of nucleated cells in each sample was estimated by amplification of reference gene primers within the assay. To quantify the absolute abundance of each unique TCRbeta CDR3 rearrangement, sequence reads were collapsed and filtered. Productive Simpson clonality was computed per sample as the square root of Simpson's diversity index over productive rearrangements. Held by TCRdb, this immuneACCESS table contains in-frame sequences only and omits some clones. Under half of the omission traces to an unresolved V gene where checked; the cause of the rest is unknown. That table gives V, J and clone size, and the DNA gave D and trimming. This sample holds approximately 220,000 clones; around 80% were observed only once. In total, the top ten clones hold roughly 30% of the sample.

Whole blood was collected in K2EDTA tubes by collaborating institutions according to the institutions' own protocols. Collaborator samples were shipped for TCRbeta analysis as frozen whole blood, isolated PBMCs, or DNA extracted from either sample type. The germline V gene supplies CDR1 SNHLY and CDR2 FYNNEI. Counted from cysteine to phenylalanine, this CDR3 has 14 amino acids. This entry keeps only the CDR3 DNA: 42 bases, framed from base 1. V and J are truncated by 7 bases and 4 bases respectively, leaving an intervening sequence of 17 bases. The sequencing sample was made of peripheral blood. The receptor chain draws on TRBV2 and TRBJ2-7; TRBD1 is possibly the D segment (6 matching bases). The clonotype comes from a man aged 35 to 55 with acute or convalescent COVID-19. The nucleotide sequence is given as TGTGCCAGCATGCGCCAGGGGATCGGGTACGAGCAGTACTTC. Its protein is CASMRQGIGYEQYF.